The subject of this entry is one T cell receptor (beta chain). The antigen is not known. Assay used: immunoSEQ multiplex PCR; TCRdb lists only in-frame clones, some missing. The data show tens of thousands of clones, around four fifths seen once. The source of the sample is a study of vaccination effects on CD4 cells after COVID-19. Trimming removed 4 bases from V and 4 bases from J, with 8 bases in between. This CDR3 contains 13 residues. Germline V gene data show CDR1 as LNHDA and CDR2 as SQIVND (reference sequence). Viral peptide pools were used in the ViraFEST assay to expand antigen-specific CD4+ T cells, and sequencing came afterward. An approximately 10-day culture period preceded the isolation of CD4+ T cells. Nucleocapsid antibodies stayed negative before and after vaccination, showing no earlier SARS-CoV-2 infection. General study findings and limits: After vaccination of healthy people, only 1 of 255 vaccine-induced clones cross-reacted with common cold coronaviruses. Marked contraction was observed in infection-induced and vaccine-induced clones late after vaccination.

This chain links TRBV19 with TRBJ1-5; D uncertain. This TCR came from a human donor who received a COVID-19 vaccine. The material was CD4+ T cells from PBMCs cultured with HCoV-229E spike peptides, obtained before COVID-19 vaccination. CDR3 DNA sequence: TGTGCCAGTAGTAACGCAGGAAATCAGCCCCAGCATTTT. Translating gives CASSNAGNQPQHF. The full variable domain, completed using reference TRBV19 and TRBJ1-5, is DGGITQSPKYLFRKEGQNVTLSCEQNLNHDAMYWYRQDPGQGLRLIYYSQIVNDFQKGDIAEGYSVSREKKESFPLTVTSAQKNPTAFYLCASSNAGNQPQHFGDGTRLSIL.